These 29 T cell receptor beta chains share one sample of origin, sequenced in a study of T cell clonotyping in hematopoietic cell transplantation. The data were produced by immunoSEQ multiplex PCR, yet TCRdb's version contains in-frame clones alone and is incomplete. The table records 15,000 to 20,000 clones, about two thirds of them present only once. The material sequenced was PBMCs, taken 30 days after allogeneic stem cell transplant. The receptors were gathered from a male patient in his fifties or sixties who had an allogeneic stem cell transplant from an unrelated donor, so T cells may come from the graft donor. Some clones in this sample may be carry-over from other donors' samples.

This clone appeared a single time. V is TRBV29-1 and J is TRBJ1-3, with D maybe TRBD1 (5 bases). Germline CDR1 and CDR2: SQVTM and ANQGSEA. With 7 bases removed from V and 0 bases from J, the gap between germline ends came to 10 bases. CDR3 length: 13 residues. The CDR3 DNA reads TGCAGCGCCAGAACAGGCTCTGGAAACACCATATATTTT. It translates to CSARTGSGNTIYF.

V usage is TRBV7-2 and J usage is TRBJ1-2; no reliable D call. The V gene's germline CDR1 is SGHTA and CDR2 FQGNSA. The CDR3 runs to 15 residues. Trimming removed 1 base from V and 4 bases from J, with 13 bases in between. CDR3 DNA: TGTGCCAGCAGCTTAGGCCCGGGGTTTGGCTATGGCTACACCTTC. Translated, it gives CASSLGPGFGYGYTF.

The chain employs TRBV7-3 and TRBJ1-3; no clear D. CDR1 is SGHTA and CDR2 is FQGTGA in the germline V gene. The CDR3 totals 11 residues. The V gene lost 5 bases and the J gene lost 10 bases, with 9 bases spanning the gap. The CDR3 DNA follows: TGTGCCAGCAGCCCCGGCCGGACCATATATTTT. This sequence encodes CASSPGRTIYF.

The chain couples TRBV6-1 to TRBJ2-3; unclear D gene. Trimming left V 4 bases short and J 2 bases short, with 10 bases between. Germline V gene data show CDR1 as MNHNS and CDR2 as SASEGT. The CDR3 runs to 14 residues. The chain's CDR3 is CASSGWRDTDTQYF. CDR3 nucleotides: TGTGCCAGCAGTGGTTGGAGAGACACAGATACGCAGTATTTT.

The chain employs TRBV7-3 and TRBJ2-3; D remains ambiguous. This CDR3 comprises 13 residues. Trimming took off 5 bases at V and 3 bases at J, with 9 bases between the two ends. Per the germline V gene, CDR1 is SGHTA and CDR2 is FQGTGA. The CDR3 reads CASSIARTDTQYF. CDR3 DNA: TGTGCCAGCAGCATTGCGCGTACAGATACGCAGTATTTT. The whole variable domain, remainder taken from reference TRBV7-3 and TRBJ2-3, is GAGVSQTPSNKVTEKGKYVELRCDPISGHTALYWYRQSLGQGPEFLIYFQGTGAADDSGLPNDRFFAVRPEGSVSTLKIQRTERGDSAVYLCASSIARTDTQYFGPGTRLTVL.

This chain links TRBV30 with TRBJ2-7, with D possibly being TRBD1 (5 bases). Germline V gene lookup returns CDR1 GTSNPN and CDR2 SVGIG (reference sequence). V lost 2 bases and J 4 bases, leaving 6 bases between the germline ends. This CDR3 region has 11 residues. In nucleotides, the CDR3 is TGTGCCTGGAGTCGACAGTACGAGCAGTACTTC. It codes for CAWSRQYEQYF.

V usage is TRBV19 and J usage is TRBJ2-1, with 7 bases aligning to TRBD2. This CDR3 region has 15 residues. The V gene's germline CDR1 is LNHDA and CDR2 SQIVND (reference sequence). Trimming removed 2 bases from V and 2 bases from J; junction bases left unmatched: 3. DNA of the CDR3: TGTGCCAGTAGTATAACCAGCGGGGCCTACAATGAGCAGTTCTTC. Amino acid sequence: CASSITSGAYNEQFF.

For the CDR3, the DNA is TGCGCCAGCAGCTTGGGACTTCTACTCACCGGGGAGCTGTTTTTT. As protein: CASSLGLLLTGELFF. The chain is built from TRBV5-1 and TRBJ2-2; no clear D gene. The CDR3 extends over 15 amino acids. Per germline, CDR1 SGHRS and CDR2 YFSETQ. Trimming pared 0 bases from V and 4 bases from J, leaving 10 bases between.

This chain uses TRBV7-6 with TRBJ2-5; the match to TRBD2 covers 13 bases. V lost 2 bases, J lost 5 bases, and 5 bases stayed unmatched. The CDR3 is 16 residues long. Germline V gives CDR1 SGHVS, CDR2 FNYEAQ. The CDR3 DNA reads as TGTGCCAGCAGCTTATCCCGGACTAGCGGGAGTGAGACCCAGTACTTC. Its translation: CASSLSRTSGSETQYF. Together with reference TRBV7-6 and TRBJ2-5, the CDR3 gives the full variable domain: GAGVSQSPRYKVTKRGQDVALRCDPISGHVSLYWYRQALGQGPEFLTYFNYEAQQDKSGLPNDRFSAERPEGSISTLTIQRTEQRDSAMYRCASSLSRTSGSETQYFGPGTRLLVL.

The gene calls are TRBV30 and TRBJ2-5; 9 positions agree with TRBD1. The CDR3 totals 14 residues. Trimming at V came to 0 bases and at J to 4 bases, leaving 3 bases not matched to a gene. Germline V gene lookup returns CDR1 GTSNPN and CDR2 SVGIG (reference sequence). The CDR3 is CAWSVQGAIETQYF. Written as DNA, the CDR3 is TGTGCCTGGAGTGTACAGGGGGCAATAGAGACCCAGTACTTC.

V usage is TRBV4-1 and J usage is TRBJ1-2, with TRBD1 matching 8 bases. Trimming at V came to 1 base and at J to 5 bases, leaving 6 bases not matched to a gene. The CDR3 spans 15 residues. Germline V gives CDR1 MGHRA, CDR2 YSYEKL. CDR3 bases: TGCGCCAGCAGCCAAGCAGGACAGGGATATTATGGCTACACCTTC. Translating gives CASSQAGQGYYGYTF.

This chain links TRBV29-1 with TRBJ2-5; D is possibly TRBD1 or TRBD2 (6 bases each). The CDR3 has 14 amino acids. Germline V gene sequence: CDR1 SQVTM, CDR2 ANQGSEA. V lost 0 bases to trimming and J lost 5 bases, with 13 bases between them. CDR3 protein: CSVEDPRGLETQYF. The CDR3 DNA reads TGCAGCGTTGAAGATCCCCGGGGGCTGGAGACCCAGTACTTC.

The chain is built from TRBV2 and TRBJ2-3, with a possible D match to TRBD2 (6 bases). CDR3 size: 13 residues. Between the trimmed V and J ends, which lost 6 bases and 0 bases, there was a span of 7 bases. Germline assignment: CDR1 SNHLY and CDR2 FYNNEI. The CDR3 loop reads CASSTSSTDTQYF. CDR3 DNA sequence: TGTGCCAGCAGCACTAGCAGCACAGATACGCAGTATTTT.

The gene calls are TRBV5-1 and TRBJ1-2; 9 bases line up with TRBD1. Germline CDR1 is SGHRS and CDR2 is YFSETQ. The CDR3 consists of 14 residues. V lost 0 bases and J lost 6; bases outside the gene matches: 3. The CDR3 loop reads CASSLDGTGHGYTF. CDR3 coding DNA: TGCGCCAGCAGCTTGGATGGGACAGGGCATGGCTACACCTTC.

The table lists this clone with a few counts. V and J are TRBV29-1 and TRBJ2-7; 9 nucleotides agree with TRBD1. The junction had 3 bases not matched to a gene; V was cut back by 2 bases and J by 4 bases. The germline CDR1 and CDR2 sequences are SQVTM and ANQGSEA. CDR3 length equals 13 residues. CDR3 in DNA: TGCAGCGTTGAAACGGGACAGGGTTACGAGCAGTACTTC. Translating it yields CSVETGQGYEQYF.

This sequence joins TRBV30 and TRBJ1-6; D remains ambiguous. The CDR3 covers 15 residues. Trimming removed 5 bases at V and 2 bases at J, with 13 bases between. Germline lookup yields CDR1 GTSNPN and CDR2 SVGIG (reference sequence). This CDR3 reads CAWVPTGAYNSPLHF. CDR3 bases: TGTGCCTGGGTCCCCACCGGGGCCTATAATTCACCCCTCCACTTT.

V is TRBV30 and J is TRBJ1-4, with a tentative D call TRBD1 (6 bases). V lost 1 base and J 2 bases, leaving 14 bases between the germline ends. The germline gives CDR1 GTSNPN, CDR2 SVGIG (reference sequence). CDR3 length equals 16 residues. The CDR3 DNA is TGTGCCTGGAGTGCGGTGCAGGGGCGGACTAATGAAAAACTGTTTTTT. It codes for CAWSAVQGRTNEKLFF.

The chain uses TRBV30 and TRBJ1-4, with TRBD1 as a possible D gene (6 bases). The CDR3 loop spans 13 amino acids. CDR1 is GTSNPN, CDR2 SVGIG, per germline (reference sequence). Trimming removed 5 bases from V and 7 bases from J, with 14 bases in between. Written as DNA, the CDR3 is TGTGCCTGGGAAACTCAGGGGAGTGAAAAACTGTTTTTT. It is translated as CAWETQGSEKLFF. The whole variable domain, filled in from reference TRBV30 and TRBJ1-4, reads SQTIHQWPATLVQPVGSPLSLECTVEGTSNPNLYWYRQAAGRGLQLLFYSVGIGQISSEVPQNLSASRPQDRQFILSSKKLLLSDSGFYLCAWETQGSEKLFFGSGTQLSVL.

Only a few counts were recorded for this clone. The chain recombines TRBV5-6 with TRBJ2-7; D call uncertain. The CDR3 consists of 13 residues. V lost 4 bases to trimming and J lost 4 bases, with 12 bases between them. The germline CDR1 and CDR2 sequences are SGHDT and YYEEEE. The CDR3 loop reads CASSPGKRYEQYF. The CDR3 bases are TGTGCCAGCAGCCCCGGCAAACGGTACGAGCAGTACTTC.

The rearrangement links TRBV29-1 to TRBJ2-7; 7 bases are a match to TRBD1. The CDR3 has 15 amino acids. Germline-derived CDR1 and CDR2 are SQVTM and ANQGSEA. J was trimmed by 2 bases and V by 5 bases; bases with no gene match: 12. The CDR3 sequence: CSVTRLTGVAYEQYF. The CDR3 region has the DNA TGCAGCGTTACCCGCCTCACAGGGGTCGCCTACGAGCAGTACTTC.

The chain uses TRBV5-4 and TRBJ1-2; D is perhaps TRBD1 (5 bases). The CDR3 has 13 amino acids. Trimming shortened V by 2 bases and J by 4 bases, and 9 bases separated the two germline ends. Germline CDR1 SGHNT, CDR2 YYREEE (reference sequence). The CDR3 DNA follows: TGTGCCAGCAGCTTACGACAGACCTATGGCTACACCTTC. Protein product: CASSLRQTYGYTF.

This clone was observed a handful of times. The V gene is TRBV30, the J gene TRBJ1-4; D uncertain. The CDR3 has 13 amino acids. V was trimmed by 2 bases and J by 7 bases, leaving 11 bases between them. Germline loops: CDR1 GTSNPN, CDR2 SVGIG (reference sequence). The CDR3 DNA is TGTGCCTGGAGTAGGGCAGATTCTGAAAAACTGTTTTTT. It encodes CAWSRADSEKLFF.

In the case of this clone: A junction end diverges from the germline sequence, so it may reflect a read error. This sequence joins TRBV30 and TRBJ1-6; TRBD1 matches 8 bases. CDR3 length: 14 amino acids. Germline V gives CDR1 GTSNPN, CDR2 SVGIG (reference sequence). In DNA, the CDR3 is TGTGCCTGGGGTAAGGGACAGGATAATTCGCCCCTCCACTTT. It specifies CAWGKGQDNSPLHF.

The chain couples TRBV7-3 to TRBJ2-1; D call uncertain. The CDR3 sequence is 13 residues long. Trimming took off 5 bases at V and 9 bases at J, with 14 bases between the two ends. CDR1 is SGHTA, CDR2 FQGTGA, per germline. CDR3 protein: CASSKDGRSEQFF. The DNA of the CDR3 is TGTGCCAGCAGCAAGGACGGTAGGAGTGAGCAGTTCTTC.

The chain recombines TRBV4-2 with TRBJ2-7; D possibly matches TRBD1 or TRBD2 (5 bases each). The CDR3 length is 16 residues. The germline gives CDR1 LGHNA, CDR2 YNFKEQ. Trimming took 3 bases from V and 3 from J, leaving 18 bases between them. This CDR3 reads CASSQGVGEIFYEQYF. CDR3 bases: TGTGCCAGCAGCCAGGGGGTGGGGGAGATCTTCTACGAGCAGTACTTC.

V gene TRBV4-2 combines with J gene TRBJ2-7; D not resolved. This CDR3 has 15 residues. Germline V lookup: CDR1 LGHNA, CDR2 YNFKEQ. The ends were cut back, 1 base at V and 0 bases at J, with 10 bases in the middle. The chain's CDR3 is CASSQVAATSYEQYF. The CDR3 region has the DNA TGTGCCAGCAGCCAAGTCGCAGCGACCTCCTACGAGCAGTACTTC.

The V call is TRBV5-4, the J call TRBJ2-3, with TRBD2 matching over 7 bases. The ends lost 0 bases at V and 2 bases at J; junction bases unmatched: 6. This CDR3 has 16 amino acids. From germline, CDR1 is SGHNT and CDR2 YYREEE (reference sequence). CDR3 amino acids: CASSLDTGGSTDTQYF. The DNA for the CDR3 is TGTGCCAGCAGCTTGGATACGGGGGGATCCACAGATACGCAGTATTTT. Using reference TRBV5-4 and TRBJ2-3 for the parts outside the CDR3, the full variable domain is ETGVTQSPTHLIKTRGQQVTLRCSSQSGHNTVSWYQQALGQGPQFIFQYYREEENGRGNFPPRFSGLQFPNYSSELNVNALELDDSALYLCASSLDTGGSTDTQYFGPGTRLTVL.

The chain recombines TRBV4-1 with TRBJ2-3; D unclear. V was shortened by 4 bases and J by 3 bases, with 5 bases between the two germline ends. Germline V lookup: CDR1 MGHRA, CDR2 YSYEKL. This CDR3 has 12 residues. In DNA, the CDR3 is TGCGCCAGCAGCCGGGCGACAGATACGCAGTATTTT. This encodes CASSRATDTQYF.

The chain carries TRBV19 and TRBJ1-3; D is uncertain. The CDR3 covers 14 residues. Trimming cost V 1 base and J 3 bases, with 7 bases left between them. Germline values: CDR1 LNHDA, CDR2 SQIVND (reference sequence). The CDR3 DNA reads TGTGCCAGTAGTATAGTGGGTATTGGAAACACCATATATTTT. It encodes CASSIVGIGNTIYF.